The text below deals with one T cell receptor (beta chain). A much larger clone sits a single nucleotide away, making a read error possible. From germline, CDR1 is SGHTA and CDR2 FQGNSA. The CDR3 sequence is 16 residues long. The sample is drawn from a study of blood T cells in healthy people across ages. PCR was performed a second time for about 6 to 12 cycles using a sample-barcoded 5' primer and a J-beta primer mix. All cDNA molecules were each tagged by a template-switch adaptor with 12 random nucleotides. TCRdb itself ran the 5' RACE reads through MiXCR, one entry per CDR3 protein. The sample has around 1.7 million distinct CDR3 sequences, 28% seen once; the top ten hold 7.7%.

Sequenced material: blood. This sequence was found in a woman in her thirties in good health. V gene TRBV7-2 combines with J gene TRBJ2-7; TRBD2 agrees at 9 bases. For the CDR3, the DNA is TGTGCCGGCAGCTTGTCGGGACTAGCCAGCTCCTACGAGCAGTACTTC. As protein: CAGSLSGLASSYEQYF.